The source of this T cell receptor beta chain is a study of shared clonotypes between healthy human individuals. Study context: Researchers assigned three CD4 naive, three CD4 memory, two CD8 naive and one CD8 memory plate to each donor.

Assay runs were performed at deep level. TCRdb's table, derived via immunoSEQ multiplex PCR, lists solely in-frame clones and lacks some. Altogether 2 million to 2.5 million clones are present, 80% to 95% being singletons, with the ten largest covering about 0.34%. In the case of this clone: Its target is not known.

The germline V and J ends were trimmed by 4 bases and 5 bases, with 16 bases remaining between them. Germline loops: CDR1 MDHEN, CDR2 SYDVKM. This CDR3 comprises 15 residues. Findings of the study overall: Shared across a few donors were roughly 5.3% of the naive CD4 clonotypes.

The chain has TRBV28 and TRBJ2-3, with D perhaps TRBD2 (5 bases). This TCR was sampled from a young man in good health. Some clones in this sample may be carry-over from other donors' samples. Sequencing input: naive CD4+ T cells from PBMCs. Subset indicated: CD45RA+ positively selected. CDR3 DNA: TGTGCCAGCAGTTCTCGGTCCTATGAGGGAGATACGCAGTATTTT. Translation: CASSSRSYEGDTQYF.